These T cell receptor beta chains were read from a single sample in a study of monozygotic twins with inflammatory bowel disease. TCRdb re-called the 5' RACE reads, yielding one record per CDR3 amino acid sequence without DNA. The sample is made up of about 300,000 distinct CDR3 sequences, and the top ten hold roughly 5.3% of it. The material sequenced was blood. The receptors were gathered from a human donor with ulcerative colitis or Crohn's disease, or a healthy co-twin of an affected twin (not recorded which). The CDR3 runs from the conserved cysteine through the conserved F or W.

CASSWGDRGLHNEQFF TRBJ2-1 16 TRBV5-1
CASSPQWRWPGAYNEQFF TRBJ2-1 18 TRBV9
CASSTGLAETNEQFF TRBJ2-1 15 TRBV5-1
CASSSGRTAKNIQYF TRBJ2-4 15 TRBV2
CATEGPNYEQYF TRBJ2-7 12 TRBV28
CASSYGQATGEKLFF TRBJ1-4 15 TRBV6-5
CASRDRNSYNEQFF TRBJ2-1 14 TRBV2
CASNEWAGGDQETQYF TRBJ2-5 16 TRBV7-9
CASSPRGNSAGELFF TRBJ2-2 15 TRBV2
CAWSVKGRQPQHF TRBJ1-5 13 TRBV30
CASITHSGTSGYTF TRBJ1-2 14 TRBV6-6
CASCSAESSYEQYF TRBJ2-7 14 TRBV25-1
CASSGAVGLNTQYF TRBJ2-3 14 TRBV25-1
CSAGTVQETQYF TRBJ2-5 12 TRBV29-1
CASSSGQGADEQYF TRBJ2-7 14 TRBV11-3
CASSPQALASNEQFF TRBJ2-1 15 TRBV18
CASSFSAGPHGYTF TRBJ1-2 14 TRBV27
CASSLWRGWNTEAFF TRBJ1-1 15 TRBV12-3/TRBV12-4
CSARGARDTGELFF TRBJ2-2 14 TRBV20-1
CASSQDAGTYNEQFF TRBJ2-1 15 TRBV4-3
CASSVGQAYSYEQYF TRBJ2-7 15 TRBV9
CSARRPEGAGANVLTF TRBJ2-6 16 TRBV20-1
CSARDPGQGKDEQFF TRBJ2-1 15 TRBV20-1
CASSPQVNTEAFF TRBJ1-1 13 TRBV18
CASSSYDYEQYF TRBJ2-7 12 TRBV7-2
CASSQDNQAVGREQYF TRBJ2-7 16 TRBV4-3
CATSREDRHNGYTF TRBJ1-2 14 TRBV15
CASSRGGSQETQYF TRBJ2-5 14 TRBV7-9
CASSVETQHYNEQFF TRBJ2-1 15 TRBV9
CATSRGTSGGYNEQFF TRBJ2-1 16 TRBV15
CSAADRGRFITEAFF TRBJ1-1 15 TRBV20-1
CASSRLAGGPTGELFF TRBJ2-2 16 TRBV12-3/TRBV12-4
CASSLRRGDRDAIQYF TRBJ2-4 16 TRBV7-9
CASSEVGGPGELFF TRBJ2-2 14 TRBV25-1
CATRRGDTEAFF TRBJ1-1 12 TRBV24-1
CASSHGQGGGGYTF TRBJ1-2 14 TRBV12-3/TRBV12-4
CASSYTITANTEAFF TRBJ1-1 15 TRBV6-2/TRBV6-3
CASSPETRNYGYTF TRBJ1-2 14 TRBV7-2
CAISRVGGYEQYF TRBJ2-7 13 TRBV10-3
CASRRDNSPLHF TRBJ1-6 12 TRBV27
CASSLAGRGYIPRELFF TRBJ2-2 17 TRBV7-2
CSVEGTGSTGELFF TRBJ2-2 14 TRBV29-1